Given below is one T cell receptor (beta chain) in context. The antigen is undetermined. V was clipped by 3 bases and J by 5 bases, with 7 bases between them. The germline gives CDR1 SGHTA, CDR2 FQGNSA. The CDR3 is 13 residues long. The data stem from a study of chemoradiotherapy in HPV16-positive cancers. Notes on the study in general: Candidate HPV-specific clones and E7-related TCR motifs grew in tumor during treatment.

Assay: immunoSEQ multiplex PCR; the TCRdb copy retains only in-frame clones and omits some. The data contain tens of thousands of clones, about 94% of them singletons. V is TRBV7-2 and J is TRBJ1-4; D remains ambiguous. The input for sequencing was blood, taken from a patient who underwent chemoradiotherapy. The TCR sequence derives from a human donor with HPV-associated anogenital cancer. The CDR3 region has the DNA TGTGCCAGCAGCTTTGGCCAAAATGAAAAACTGTTTTTT. This codes for CASSFGQNEKLFF.